Below are 27 T cell receptor beta chains sequenced from a single sample in a study of shared clonotypes between healthy human individuals. Method: immunoSEQ multiplex PCR; TCRdb's copy keeps in-frame clones and lacks some. Of 730,000 or so clones in the sample, less than 80% were seen once. Sequenced material: memory CD4+ T cells sorted from blood. Regarding subset: CD45RA-negative fraction. These receptors all stem from a woman aged 30 to 39 in good health.

The V gene is TRBV11-2, the J gene TRBJ1-1; D not resolved. V lost 5 bases and J lost 5, with 12 bases in between. The germline V gene encodes CDR1 SGHAT and CDR2 FQNNGV. The CDR3 has 13 amino acids. The CDR3 loop is CASSNGGVTEAFF. The CDR3 coding sequence is TGTGCCAGCAGCAATGGCGGGGTAACTGAAGCTTTCTTT.

This clone was recorded at least ten times. For the CDR3, the DNA is TGTGCCAGCAGCTTAGTCCTAGCGGAGAACACCGGGGAGCTGTTTTTT. Translation gives CASSLVLAENTGELFF. The chain carries TRBV11-3 and TRBJ2-2; TRBD2 agrees at 7 bases. The J segment lost 1 base and the V segment lost 1 base, leaving 3 bases of the junction unmatched. The CDR3 extends over 16 amino acids. Germline assignment: CDR1 SGHNT and CDR2 YENEEA.

This clone appeared once. The V call is TRBV11-3, the J call TRBJ2-2; D is uncertain. Germline V gene data show CDR1 as SGHNT and CDR2 as YENEEA. Trimming pared 0 bases from V and 6 bases from J, leaving 8 bases between. This CDR3 is 14 amino acids long. The CDR3 DNA is TGTGCCAGCAGCTTAGATTCACGTGCCGGGGAGCTGTTTTTT. Amino acid sequence: CASSLDSRAGELFF.

The chain combines TRBV29-1 with TRBJ1-2; D possibly corresponds to TRBD1 (5 bases). Trimming took off 6 bases at V and 7 bases at J, with 18 bases between the two ends. The CDR3 sequence is 13 residues long. Per the germline V gene, CDR1 is SQVTM and CDR2 is ANQGSEA. The CDR3 bases are TGCAGCGTGGAGACCGACAGCGACTTTGGCTACACCTTC. Protein sequence: CSVETDSDFGYTF.

This clone was seen a few times. This sample also contains other DNA sequences that code for the same CDR3. The chain joins TRBV19 to TRBJ1-1; D perhaps matches TRBD1 (5 bases). Germline CDR1 reads LNHDA; CDR2 reads SQIVND (reference sequence). Trimming stripped 6 bases from V and 0 bases from J, with 14 bases between. The CDR3 has 15 amino acids. CDR3 protein: CASSPPGRVNTEAFF. CDR3 in DNA: TGTGCCAGTAGCCCCCCGGGCAGGGTGAACACTGAAGCTTTCTTT. Filled out from reference TRBV19 and TRBJ1-1, the complete variable domain reads DGGITQSPKYLFRKEGQNVTLSCEQNLNHDAMYWYRQDPGQGLRLIYYSQIVNDFQKGDIAEGYSVSREKKESFPLTVTSAQKNPTAFYLCASSPPGRVNTEAFFGQGTRLTVV.

CDR3 in DNA: TGTGCCAGCAGTCACGGCAAGGGGGGTCGCACCGGGGAGCTGTTTTTT. Amino acid sequence: CASSHGKGGRTGELFF. The V gene is TRBV28, the J gene TRBJ2-2, with D perhaps matching TRBD1 or TRBD2 (6 bases each). Germline loops: CDR1 MDHEN, CDR2 SYDVKM. Trimming cost V 5 bases and J 4 bases, with 17 bases left between them. The CDR3 totals 16 residues.

The chain carries TRBV6-1 and TRBJ1-2, with D unresolved. Germline V gene sequence: CDR1 MNHNS, CDR2 SASEGT. The CDR3 is made up of 11 amino acids. V was cut by 5 bases and J by 1 base, with 2 bases left in between. CDR3 region: CASSFNYGYTF. The CDR3 DNA follows: TGTGCCAGCAGTTTTAACTATGGCTACACCTTC.

The V and J genes are TRBV11-2 and TRBJ1-1; D is undetermined. Germline V gives CDR1 SGHAT, CDR2 FQNNGV. Between the trimmed V and J ends, which lost 5 bases and 4 bases, there was a span of 14 bases. The CDR3 runs 14 residues. The chain's CDR3 is CASSRDLVGTEAFF. In DNA, the CDR3 is TGTGCCAGCAGCCGTGATTTGGTAGGCACTGAAGCTTTCTTT.

The chain has TRBV10-3 and TRBJ1-2; weak D call: TRBD1 (5 bases). Deletions cut 1 base from V and 5 bases from J, with 8 bases between. Germline CDR1 ENHRY, CDR2 SYGVKD. CDR3 length: 13 amino acids. CDR3 nucleotide sequence: TGTGCCATCAGTGAGTGGGAGGGGTATGGCTACACCTTC. It codes for CAISEWEGYGYTF.

The V and J genes are TRBV28 and TRBJ2-3; D gene unclear. V lost 5 bases and J 2 bases, leaving 5 bases between the germline ends. In germline, CDR1 is MDHEN, CDR2 SYDVKM. The CDR3 is made up of 12 amino acids. CDR3 sequence (DNA): TGTGCCAGCAGTAGGGTCACAGATACGCAGTATTTT. Residues: CASSRVTDTQYF.

The chain combines TRBV5-1 with TRBJ1-1; 7 bases align to TRBD1. V was pared by 4 bases and J by 4 bases, with 7 bases of the junction left unmatched. CDR1 is SGHRS, CDR2 YFSETQ, per germline. This CDR3 has 14 residues. CDR3 protein: CASSQGQLATEAFF. DNA of the CDR3: TGCGCCAGCAGCCAGGGACAGCTTGCCACTGAAGCTTTCTTT.

The V call is TRBV25-1, the J call TRBJ2-7, with 9 bases matching TRBD2. Germline assignment: CDR1 MGHDK and CDR2 SYGVNS. This CDR3 comprises 13 residues. With 6 bases clipped from V and 3 bases from J, the junction kept 3 bases outside the gene matches. The CDR3 is CASSLAGIYEQYF. The CDR3 nucleotides read TGTGCCAGCAGCCTAGCGGGAATCTACGAGCAGTACTTC.

Only one count was recorded for this clone. At the DNA level, this CDR3 is encoded by other sequences in the same sample as well. CDR3 in DNA: TGCGCCAGCAGCCTAGACCTGAGCTCCTACAATGAGCAGTTCTTC. This encodes CASSLDLSSYNEQFF. The chain has TRBV5-1 and TRBJ2-1; D unresolved. Deletions cut 4 bases from V and 0 bases from J, with 11 bases between. The CDR3 is made up of 15 amino acids. Germline values: CDR1 SGHRS, CDR2 YFSETQ.

The chain links TRBV4-1 to TRBJ2-7; 10 nucleotides line up with TRBD2. CDR3 length: 18 residues. Germline CDR1 MGHRA, CDR2 YSYEKL. V gave up 4 bases and J gave up 2 bases; unmatched junction bases: 14. This chain's CDR3 is CASSRQRETSGKPYEQYF. The DNA of the CDR3 is TGCGCCAGCAGCCGCCAACGAGAAACTAGCGGGAAGCCCTACGAGCAGTACTTC.

About this clone itself: Other DNA sequences in this sample translate to the same CDR3. The chain uses TRBV28 and TRBJ2-7, with no clear D. CDR1 is MDHEN, CDR2 SYDVKM, per germline. V was pared by 2 bases and J by 3 bases, with 5 bases between. The length of the CDR3 is 12 residues. CDR3 in amino acids: CASSLSGYEQYF. The DNA for the CDR3 is TGTGCCAGCAGTTTAAGTGGCTACGAGCAGTACTTC.

In its sample, this clone was seen a few times. J is TRBJ2-1 and V is TRBV7-9; the D is unclear. The CDR3 spans 14 residues. Germline V gives CDR1 SEHNR, CDR2 FQNEAQ (reference sequence). V was pared by 3 bases and J by 8 bases, with 14 bases between. The DNA of the CDR3 is TGTGCCAGCAGCTTGGAGACTTGGAAGGATGAGCAGTTCTTC. Translation gives CASSLETWKDEQFF.

A single count supports this clone. The V and J genes are TRBV14 and TRBJ2-7, with 9 bases matching TRBD1. From germline, CDR1 is SGHDN and CDR2 FVKESK. With 9 bases clipped from V and 2 bases from J, the junction kept 11 bases outside the gene matches. The CDR3 spans 15 residues. The CDR3 here is CARKNSGQGTYEQYF. The CDR3 DNA follows: TGTGCCAGGAAGAATTCGGGACAGGGAACCTACGAGCAGTACTTC.

This clone was counted once. J is TRBJ2-7 and V is TRBV27; 8 positions match TRBD1. The V and J ends lost 6 bases and 6 bases, in that order; junction bases with no gene match: 4. Germline CDR1 and CDR2: MNHEY and SMNVEV (reference sequence). The CDR3 extends over 12 amino acids. The CDR3 coding sequence is TGTGCCAGCAGCGAACAGGGGGGCGAGCAGTACTTC. It encodes CASSEQGGEQYF.

The V gene is TRBV19, the J gene TRBJ1-1; no clear D gene. The CDR3 length is 12 residues. V was pared by 4 bases and J by 3 bases, with 6 bases between. Germline CDR1 LNHDA, CDR2 SQIVND (reference sequence). CDR3 residues: CASSRRDTEAFF. CDR3 coding DNA: TGTGCCAGTAGTAGGAGGGACACTGAAGCTTTCTTT.

The genes are TRBV18 and TRBJ2-2, with D unresolved. Germline CDR1 KGHSH, CDR2 LQKENI. This CDR3 is built from 15 residues. V lost 2 bases, J lost 5 bases, and 12 bases lay in between. The CDR3: CASSPTPEATGELFF. CDR3 coding DNA: TGTGCCAGCTCACCAACCCCTGAGGCAACCGGGGAGCTGTTTTTT.

The V call is TRBV4-1, the J call TRBJ1-5, with 9 bases aligning to TRBD1. V shed 1 base and J 4 bases; nucleotides not matched to a gene: 8. In germline, CDR1 is MGHRA, CDR2 YSYEKL. This CDR3 is built from 17 residues. In DNA form, the CDR3 reads TGCGCCAGCAGCCAAGTACAGGGGGCATTGGAGAATCAGCCCCAGCATTTT. The encoded protein is CASSQVQGALENQPQHF.

The rearrangement joins TRBV28 to TRBJ2-1, with 9 bases aligning to TRBD2. Germline CDR1 reads MDHEN; CDR2 reads SYDVKM. The CDR3 runs to 14 residues. The V segment lost 3 bases and the J segment 10 bases; nucleotides outside the gene matches: 7. The DNA for the CDR3 is TGTGCCAGCAGTTTTGGGCTAGCGGGGAAGGAGCAGTTCTTC. Residues: CASSFGLAGKEQFF. The full variable domain, completed using reference TRBV28 and TRBJ2-1, is DVKVTQSSRYLVKRTGEKVFLECVQDMDHENMFWYRQDPGLGLRLIYFSYDVKMKEKGDIPEGYSVSREKKERFSLILESASTNQTSMYLCASSFGLAGKEQFFGPGTRLTVL.

The chain is built from TRBV18 and TRBJ1-4; a possible D gene is TRBD1 (5 bases). CDR3 length: 15 residues. From germline, CDR1 is KGHSH and CDR2 LQKENI. V was shortened by 3 bases and J by 3 bases, with 11 bases between the two germline ends. The CDR3 is CASSPGQGPNEKLFF. In DNA form, the CDR3 reads TGTGCCAGCTCACCTGGGCAGGGACCTAATGAAAAACTGTTTTTT.

This clone occurred a few times. The J gene is TRBJ1-1, the V gene TRBV7-2, with no clear D. The CDR3 runs to 12 residues. Trimming cost V 2 bases and J 10 bases, with 11 bases left between them. Germline CDR1 and CDR2: SGHTA and FQGNSA. This CDR3 reads CASSLLGMAAFF. Here the CDR3 DNA reads TGTGCCAGCAGCTTACTCGGGATGGCAGCTTTCTTT. The full variable domain, its missing parts supplied by reference TRBV7-2 and TRBJ1-1, is GAGVSQSPSNKVTEKGKDVELRCDPISGHTALYWYRQSLGQGLEFLIYFQGNSAPDKSGLPSDRFSAERTGGSVSTLTIQRTQQEDSAVYLCASSLLGMAAFFGQGTRLTVV.

A remark on this clone: The same CDR3 can be traced to other DNA sequences in this sample. The CDR3 protein is CASSPTGELFF. The CDR3 nucleotides read TGTGCCAGCTCACCAACCGGGGAGCTGTTTTTT. The J gene is TRBJ2-2, the V gene TRBV18, with D uncertain. The CDR3 is made up of 11 amino acids. Germline CDR1 is KGHSH and CDR2 is LQKENI. V lost 2 bases, J lost 5 bases, and 0 bases lay in between. Complete variable domain (other parts from reference TRBV18 and TRBJ2-2): NAGVMQNPRHLVRRRGQEARLRCSPMKGHSHVYWYRQLPEEGLKFMVYLQKENIIDESGMPKERFSAEFPKEGPSILRIQQVVRGDSAAYFCASSPTGELFFGEGSRLTVL.

The chain carries TRBV28 and TRBJ1-5; the D gene is possibly TRBD1 (5 bases). The germline gives CDR1 MDHEN, CDR2 SYDVKM. The CDR3 sequence is 15 residues long. The V gene lost 3 bases and the J gene lost 3 bases, with 12 bases spanning the gap. The CDR3 protein is CASSLPGGPNQPQHF. The CDR3 DNA is TGTGCCAGCAGTTTGCCGGGGGGACCCAATCAGCCCCAGCATTTT.

With respect to this clone: This same CDR3 is encoded by further DNA sequences in the sample. The chain employs TRBV5-1 and TRBJ2-7; 11 nucleotides line up with TRBD1. Germline lookup yields CDR1 SGHRS and CDR2 YFSETQ. With 4 bases clipped from V and 6 bases from J, the junction kept 6 bases outside the gene matches. The CDR3 sequence is 14 residues long. In DNA, the CDR3 is TGCGCCAGCAGCGCCGGGACAGGGGGTCTCGAGCAGTACTTC. Its protein is CASSAGTGGLEQYF.